This TCR beta chain was found in a study of cytomegalovirus exposure and HLA in healthy donors. General observations from the study: It was found in a later analysis that first-cohort TCR clusters tended to co-occur in the 100 to 150 validation repertoires. The study listed approximately 160 cytomegalovirus-associated TCR beta chains.

The study drew the donors from its 120-subject validation cohort, separate from the roughly 700-subject first cohort. Using immunoSEQ multiplex PCR, the repertoire was profiled, and TCRdb retains in-frame clones only, with some absent. In the table there are about 200,000 clones, 70% to 85% of which are singletons. This CDR3 region has 15 residues. Per the germline V gene, CDR1 is SEHNR and CDR2 is FQNEAQ (reference sequence). The J segment lost 8 bases and the V segment lost 2 bases, leaving 11 bases of the junction unmatched. This clone was counted a few times. What it binds is not known. The sequenced material came from PBMCs. The rearrangement joins TRBV7-9 to TRBJ1-2, with TRBD1 identical over 7 bases. The clonotype was recovered from a young woman in good health and CMV-seropositive. CDR3 in DNA: TGTGCCAGCAGCTTAACTCCGACAGGGTTATTAGGCTACACCTTC. Translation gives CASSLTPTGLLGYTF.